The clone carrying this T cell receptor beta chain has a single count. The repertoire was sequenced with immunoSEQ multiplex PCR; TCRdb's copy has only in-frame clones and lacks some. The sample comprises 150,000 or so clones, around 90% of which are singletons, and 1.1% rests with the top ten. The sample comes from a study of T cell responses to AZD1222 COVID-19 vaccine. The length of the CDR3 is 16 residues. The ends lost 6 bases at V and 4 bases at J; junction bases unmatched: 7. From germline, CDR1 is SNHLY and CDR2 FYNNEI. The specimen was peripheral blood, collected 28 days after the second AZD1222 dose. The rearrangement links TRBV2 to TRBJ2-6; TRBD1 aligns across 9 bases. This receptor was taken from an adult who received the AZD1222 COVID-19 vaccine. The CDR3 loop reads CASSLQGARGANVLTF. The CDR3 region has the DNA TGTGCCAGCAGCTTACAGGGGGCGAGAGGGGCCAACGTCCTGACTTTC.